The present T cell receptor beta chain was sequenced within a study of regulatory T cells in long-lasting Graves disease (dated by TCRdb to 2020 to 2023). At the level of the whole study: To count as having persistent Graves' disease, a patient had to have received antithyroid drug treatment for over 5 years with TSH receptor autoantibodies remaining persistently positive. A total of about 33 samples underwent TCR sequencing: around 13 from persistent and about 20 from newly diagnosed Graves' disease patients. Patients with persistent Graves' disease were compared with patients with newly diagnosed Graves' disease using TCR sequencing and RNA sequencing of peripheral blood. The study took place in China and was registered as a clinical trial. Antithyroid drugs had been taken for approximately 10 years on average by persistent Graves' disease patients in the clinical cohort.

Regarding this clonotype: This clone's antigen is unknown. Per-nucleotide qualities are absent, and no much larger clonotype sits a single base away.

Library preparation used multiplex PCR. TCRdb names Illumina HiSeq 4000 as the instrument used. iRepertoire HTBI primers and Arm-PCR amplification of CDR3 regions were used to construct TCR beta libraries. PCR products were gel purified before sequencing. On the authors' methods: Gene usage analysis of CDR3 amino acid clonotypes used the 60 to 75 TRBV and 14 to 15 TRBJ segments found across samples. COPE and FqMerger were used to merge the filtered high-quality paired reads into contigs. BLAST was used to align contigs to IMGT TRBV, TRBD and TRBJ reference genes, and CDR3 was defined according to IMGT. Any clonotype with a frequency above 0.1% was classified as a highly expanded clone. Shannon entropy was used to measure repertoire diversity, and the Gini coefficient was used to measure V-J evenness. Clonotypes shared by more than one individual were considered public. TCRdb reprocessing: public reads trimmed at Q25 with fastp, clones called with MiXCR, in-frame beta chains kept. Identical CDR3 proteins give one entry, which carries the most common genes and DNA. These V and J calls are TCRdb output, not the study's own analysis. The sample table lists 300,000 to 500,000 distinct CDR3 sequences, around 20% of them with a count of one. Together, the top ten hold roughly 20% of the sample.

Study-level results and caveats: Compared with newly diagnosed patients, patients with persistent Graves' disease had lower TCR Shannon entropy and fewer highly expanded clones, which suggests clonal expansion. Sequencing and analysis were limited to the TCR beta chain. The authors acknowledged the small sample size as a limitation that may reduce accuracy. Preferential use of TRBV28, TRBJ1-2 and TRBJ2-5 was observed in persistent disease, whereas TRBV20-1 and TRBJ2-1 were favored in newly diagnosed disease. More public clonotypes were shared among persistent patients (around 3,000) than among newly diagnosed patients (roughly 960). Because the primary lesion, thyroid tissue, could not be accessed, the study looked at peripheral blood alone.

The CDR3 runs 13 residues from the cysteine to the phenylalanine. The only DNA kept is the CDR3, 39 bases in frame from the first base. A distance of 10 bases separates the germline ends of V and J, which lose 0 bases and 5 bases respectively. CDR1 and CDR2 are drawn from the germline V gene (reference sequence): GTSNPN, SVGIG. The sample's time point label, in plain terms: persistent/refractory GD, antithyroid drugs over 5 years with positive TRAb. RNA was extracted from PBMCs in TRIzol for both TCR sequencing and RNA sequencing. The diagnosis of Graves' disease followed American Thyroid Association guidelines. Patients for the study were recruited at an endocrinology department in Xi'an, China. Each patient gave 8.5 to 9.5 milliliters of peripheral blood, collected in an EDTA anticoagulant tube. Ficoll Paque Plus density gradient separation was used to isolate PBMCs, and no additional T cell sorting was done. An Agilent 2100 Bioanalyzer and agarose gel were used to assess RNA quality, and a NanoDrop 2000 was used to measure RNA concentration.

The TCR was taken from a female donor with Graves disease. The sample consisted of peripheral blood mononuclear cells (PBMCs), taken when the disease was refractory, from a patient treated with antithyroid drugs. The V and J segments used are TRBV30 and TRBJ2-5; no D gene can be assigned with confidence. This receptor carries the CDR3 CAWSVSGRETQYF. The DNA sequence reads TGTGCCTGGAGTGTGTCTGGACGGGAGACCCAGTACTTC.